This T cell receptor beta chain originates from a study of cytomegalovirus exposure and HLA in healthy donors. With respect to this clone: Its cognate antigen is unknown.

V was trimmed by 3 bases and J by 2 bases, leaving 14 bases between them. This CDR3 region has 16 residues. Germline V lookup: CDR1 MNHNS, CDR2 SASEGT. The PCR ran on 60 Vbeta and 13 Jbeta primers. Measured with immunoSEQ multiplex PCR; TCRdb has only the in-frame clones, and not every one. This sample yields fewer than 80,000 clones, of which about three quarters are seen a single time; roughly 23% belongs to the top ten. Study findings and constraints: About 87% or about 30% of the time was how often most TCR beta V segments were productive, according to an earlier analysis.

The sample taken for sequencing was PBMCs. The source of this sequence is a man aged 45-60 years in good health and CMV-seropositive. The chain is built from TRBV6-1 and TRBJ1-5; D is possibly TRBD1 (5 bases). CDR3 loop: CASSEGDWSGNQPQHF. In DNA, the CDR3 is TGTGCCAGCAGTGAGGGGGACTGGAGTGGCAATCAGCCCCAGCATTTT.